This TCR beta chain was identified during a study of cytomegalovirus exposure and HLA in healthy donors. In the study overall: In an early release, HLA-typed donors contributed approximately 82 million unique TCR sequences.

General study results and limits: Most of the TCR beta V segments (in an earlier analysis) were productive either about 87% or about 30% of the time.

Though nominally healthy at sampling, donors likely had unrecorded immune exposures. The J segment lost 1 base and the V segment lost 4 bases, leaving 3 bases of the junction unmatched. Per the germline V gene, CDR1 is SGHRS and CDR2 is YFSETQ. The CDR3 is 14 residues long. In regard to this clone: Its cognate antigen is unknown.

PCR used 60 Vbeta primers and 13 Jbeta primers. Authors' methods: A later analysis tallied approximately 78 million unique TCR beta chains, some 10 million of them shared. TCRdb's table, derived via immunoSEQ multiplex PCR, lists solely in-frame clones and lacks some. V, J and clone size reflect that table, while D and trimming were determined from the DNA. The sample has around 63,000 clones; about 82% are singletons. This sequence joins TRBV5-1 and TRBJ2-3; 7 bases fit TRBD1. This TCR derives from a woman in her 30s in good health and CMV-seronegative. The sequenced sample was PBMCs. The CDR3, as DNA: TGCGCCAGCAGCCGGGACAGACGCACAGATACGCAGTATTTT. Translation gives CASSRDRRTDTQYF. Supplemented by reference TRBV5-1 and TRBJ2-3, the full variable domain reads KAGVTQTPRYLIKTRGQQVTLSCSPISGHRSVSWYQQTPGQGLQFLFEYFSETQRNKGNFPGRFSGRQFSNSRSEMNVSTLELGDSALYLCASSRDRRTDTQYFGPGTRLTVL.